Following are 3 T cell receptor beta chains from one sample sequenced in a study of control samples from healthy donors and cancer patients. Assay: immunoSEQ multiplex PCR; the TCRdb copy retains only in-frame clones and omits some. The sample consists of approximately 120,000 clones, more than 85% of them appearing once. Specimen: blood. The receptors come from a woman aged 50 to 60 in good health.

The rearrangement joins TRBV5-1 to TRBJ2-2, with unresolved D. The ends were cut back, 0 bases at V and 3 bases at J, with 6 bases in the middle. The CDR3 has 14 amino acids. Per the germline V gene, CDR1 is SGHRS and CDR2 is YFSETQ. DNA for the CDR3: TGCGCCAGCAGCTTGGCCACGGACACCGGGGAGCTGTTTTTT. Translation gives CASSLATDTGELFF. Full variable domain (outside the CDR3, taken from reference TRBV5-1 and TRBJ2-2): KAGVTQTPRYLIKTRGQQVTLSCSPISGHRSVSWYQQTPGQGLQFLFEYFSETQRNKGNFPGRFSGRQFSNSRSEMNVSTLELGDSALYLCASSLATDTGELFFGEGSRLTVL.

The rearrangement uses TRBV7-2 and TRBJ1-6; D might be TRBD1 (6 bases). The CDR3 consists of 12 residues. CDR1 SGHTA and CDR2 FQGNSA come from the germline V gene. Between the trimmed V and J ends, which lost 6 bases and 9 bases, there was a span of 9 bases. CDR3 sequence (DNA): TGTGCCAGCAGACAAGGGGGTTCACCCCTCCACTTT. This codes for CASRQGGSPLHF.

The chain employs TRBV2 and TRBJ1-3; no clear D. Germline assignment: CDR1 SNHLY and CDR2 FYNNEI. This CDR3 contains 13 residues. V lost 6 bases to trimming and J lost 4 bases, with 10 bases between them. DNA for the CDR3: TGTGCCAGCAGCGAGGGATCCGGAAACACCATATATTTT. It yields the protein CASSEGSGNTIYF.